The sequence of this TCR beta chain was determined in a study of T cells in Graves' hyperthyroidism and ophthalmopathy. About the study: Initial diagnosis, before any treatment, was when peripheral blood was collected.

The CDR3 regions of TCR beta were amplified from RNA transcripts. A set of HTBI primers served as the primers for a first-round RT-PCR of the TCR CDR3. MiXCR was run by TCRdb on the multiplex PCR reads, yielding one entry per CDR3 protein. In the table there are nearly 600,000 distinct CDR3 sequences, 12% to 15% of which are singletons. V was clipped by 0 bases and J by 7 bases, with 13 bases between them. Per the germline V gene, CDR1 is SGHDN and CDR2 is FVKESK. The CDR3 has 15 residues. Diagnostic decisions used clinical symptoms, serum thyroxine and TRAb, thyroid ultrasound and orbital computed tomography.

The sequence was obtained from a woman aged 18-29 years with Graves' ophthalmopathy. Sequencing was carried out using blood. The J gene is TRBJ2-1, the V gene TRBV14; D tentatively reads TRBD1 or TRBD2 (5 bases each). The DNA for the CDR3 is TGTGCCAGCAGCCAAGAGAGTTCTGGGGGTAATGAGCAGTTCTTC. Residues: CASSQESSGGNEQFF.